The source of this T cell receptor beta chain is a study of tumor-infiltrating lymphocytes in oesophageal squamous cell carcinoma. The V end lost 2 bases, the J end lost 4 bases, and 10 bases lay between the germline ends. The CDR3 spans 14 residues. Germline CDR1 SGHVS, CDR2 FQNEAQ. TCRdb re-called the PCR reads with MiXCR, one entry per CDR3 protein. The table includes 10,000 to 15,000 distinct CDR3 sequences, around 57% detected once. The sequenced sample was esophageal tumor tissue. The clonotype comes from a female donor with esophageal squamous cell carcinoma. This chain joins TRBV7-8 and TRBJ2-3; D remains ambiguous. In DNA, the CDR3 is TGTGCCAGCAGCTTAAGAACCCCCGCAGATACGCAGTATTTT. Residues: CASSLRTPADTQYF.